This TCR beta chain was captured by sequencing in a study of glioma-infiltrating T cells after dendritic cell vaccination. This CDR3 has 14 amino acids. Germline V CDR1 and CDR2: SEHNR, FQNEAQ (reference sequence). Trimming removed 4 bases from V and 0 bases from J, with 9 bases in between. Repertoires were generated with immunoSEQ multiplex PCR, while TCRdb's copy carries only in-frame clones and drops some. The table has about 92,000 clones, under 90% seen once; the top ten hold 15% to 17%. The clonotype was recovered from a human donor with glioblastoma. This chain joins TRBV7-9 and TRBJ2-5, with a weak D call TRBD2 (6 bases). This sample comprised blood, obtained before dendritic cell vaccination. In nucleotides, the CDR3 is TGTGCCAGCAGCTGGGGGGTCAACCAAGAGACCCAGTACTTC. Translated: CASSWGVNQETQYF.